These 2 T cell receptor beta chains share one sample of origin, sequenced in a study of control samples from healthy donors and cancer patients. Assay used: immunoSEQ multiplex PCR; TCRdb lists only in-frame clones, some missing. In the table there are approximately 82,000 clones, 80% to 95% of which are singletons. The sequencing sample was made of PBMCs. Receptor source: a woman in her thirties or forties with lung cancer.

This clone was observed once. This chain joins TRBV6-5 and TRBJ2-1; 8 nucleotides match TRBD2. Germline CDR1 reads MNHEY; CDR2 reads SVGAGI. Trimming at V came to 8 bases and at J to 7 bases, leaving 10 bases not matched to a gene. The CDR3 extends over 14 amino acids. For the CDR3, the DNA is TGTGCCAGCGGTCTCGGGGGGGGGCTAAATGAGCAGTTCTTC. Its translation is CASGLGGGLNEQFF.

This sequence joins TRBV23-1 and TRBJ1-5; TRBD1 is a possible D gene (6 bases). TRBV23-1 is sorted into the ORF group, with uncertain function. V lost 6 bases and J lost 5, with 17 bases in between. This CDR3 region has 15 residues. The CDR3 is CASRVGGAHYQPQHF. The CDR3 DNA follows: TGCGCCAGCAGAGTCGGGGGGGCGCATTATCAGCCCCAGCATTTT.